The 13 T cell receptor beta chains below come from one sample, sequenced in a study of cytomegalovirus exposure and HLA in healthy donors. Vbeta (60) and Jbeta (13) primers were used in the PCR. Profiled with immunoSEQ multiplex PCR; TCRdb holds only in-frame clones, not every one. The sample consists of approximately 93,000 clones, 70% to 80% of them appearing once. Sequences were obtained from PBMCs. These receptors all come from a male donor in good health and CMV-seropositive.

The V gene is TRBV28, the J gene TRBJ2-3; D possibly corresponds to TRBD2 (6 bases). CDR3 length: 15 amino acids. CDR1 and CDR2 (germline): MDHEN, SYDVKM. V was shortened by 7 bases and J by 3 bases, with 17 bases between the two germline ends. The CDR3 sequence is CASTPGGAGTDTQYF. The DNA of the CDR3 is TGTGCCAGCACTCCCGGCGGGGCGGGGACAGATACGCAGTATTTT.

The chain combines TRBV5-4 with TRBJ1-6; D gene ambiguous. Per the germline V gene, CDR1 is SGHNT and CDR2 is YYREEE (reference sequence). V lost 0 bases, J lost 9 bases, and 10 bases lay in between. This CDR3 comprises 14 residues. For the CDR3, the DNA is TGTGCCAGCAGCTTGGAGCATTTTGGTTCACCCCTCCACTTT. This sequence encodes CASSLEHFGSPLHF.

This clone was detected a few times. The genes are TRBV2 and TRBJ1-2, with a possible D match to TRBD1 (5 bases). The germline V and J ends were trimmed by 1 base and 4 bases, with 7 bases remaining between them. The CDR3 covers 13 residues. Looked up from germline, CDR1 is SNHLY and CDR2 is FYNNEI. In DNA, the CDR3 is TGTGCCAGCAGTGAAGGGACAACCTATGGCTACACCTTC. Encoded protein: CASSEGTTYGYTF.

This sequence joins TRBV7-8 and TRBJ1-5; the D is unclear. CDR1 is SGHVS and CDR2 is FQNEAQ in the germline V gene. CDR3 length equals 13 residues. V was shortened by 4 bases and J by 0 bases, with 4 bases between the two germline ends. The CDR3 DNA sequence: TGTGCCAGCAGCTCGGGTAGCAATCAGCCCCAGCATTTT. It translates to CASSSGSNQPQHF.

The chain couples TRBV19 to TRBJ2-6; tentative D call: TRBD1 (5 bases). V shed 6 bases and J shed 4 bases, with 7 bases lying between them. Per the germline V gene, CDR1 is LNHDA and CDR2 is SQIVND (reference sequence). The CDR3 sequence is 13 residues long. In nucleotides, the CDR3 is TGTGCCAGTAGATCAGGGGGGGCCAACGTCCTGACTTTC. Protein sequence: CASRSGGANVLTF.

The chain has TRBV4-1 and TRBJ1-5, with 9 positions matching TRBD1. Germline CDR1 and CDR2: MGHRA and YSYEKL. V shed 0 bases and J 4 bases; nucleotides not matched to a gene: 7. The CDR3 loop spans 17 amino acids. The CDR3 here is CASSQEGGQGGNQPQHF. In nucleotides, the CDR3 is TGCGCCAGCAGCCAAGAGGGGGGACAGGGCGGGAATCAGCCCCAGCATTTT.

This chain connects TRBV7-9 to TRBJ2-1, with 8 bases matching TRBD2. The CDR3 loop spans 14 amino acids. CDR1 is SEHNR, CDR2 FQNEAQ, per germline (reference sequence). V was clipped by 8 bases and J by 9 bases; unmatched bases: 12. CDR3 amino acids: CASGTGGGYVEQFF. DNA for the CDR3: TGTGCCAGCGGAACTGGCGGGGGGTATGTTGAGCAGTTCTTC. Full variable domain (outside the CDR3, taken from reference TRBV7-9 and TRBJ2-1): DTGVSQNPRHKITKRGQNVTFRCDPISEHNRLYWYRQTLGQGPEFLTYFQNEAQLEKSRLLSDRFSAERPKGSFSTLEIQRTEQGDSAMYLCASGTGGGYVEQFFGPGTRLTVL.

This clone has a single count. The V and J genes are TRBV9 and TRBJ1-6, with a possible D match to TRBD1 (6 bases). V dropped 2 bases and J dropped 9 bases, with 15 bases sitting between them. This CDR3 comprises 15 residues. Germline V gene lookup returns CDR1 SGDLS and CDR2 YYNGEE. The CDR3: CASSVWDKQPSPLHF. The CDR3 DNA is TGTGCCAGCAGCGTGTGGGACAAACAACCTTCACCCCTCCACTTT. Supplemented by reference TRBV9 and TRBJ1-6, the full variable domain reads DSGVTQTPKHLITATGQRVTLRCSPRSGDLSVYWYQQSLDQGLQFLIQYYNGEERAKGNILERFSAQQFPDLHSELNLSSLELGDSALYFCASSVWDKQPSPLHFGNGTRLTVT.

This clone was seen only once. The rearrangement joins TRBV2 to TRBJ1-1; perhaps TRBD1 as D (5 bases). Germline V gives CDR1 SNHLY, CDR2 FYNNEI. The CDR3 length is 14 residues. Trimming shortened V by 6 bases and J by 1 base, and 12 bases separated the two germline ends. The CDR3 DNA reads as TGTGCCAGCAGGCCCGGGAGGGGGAACACTGAAGCTTTCTTT. The encoded protein is CASRPGRGNTEAFF.

The rearrangement links TRBV19 to TRBJ1-1, with D perhaps TRBD1 (6 bases). The germline V gene has CDR1 LNHDA and CDR2 SQIVND (reference sequence). Trimming cost V 6 bases and J 5 bases, with 25 bases left between them. This CDR3 comprises 17 residues. The CDR3 DNA is TGTGCCAGTAGGGGGGGCGGGGCAGGCGGGAGTCGGACTGAAGCTTTCTTT. It yields the protein CASRGGGAGGSRTEAFF.

The chain carries TRBV18 and TRBJ1-2; no clear D gene. Germline loops: CDR1 KGHSH, CDR2 LQKENI. This CDR3 has 15 residues. Between the trimmed V and J ends, which lost 2 bases and 0 bases, there was a span of 10 bases. CDR3 loop: CASSPEAITNYGYTF. As DNA, the CDR3 is TGTGCCAGCTCACCAGAAGCCATAACTAACTATGGCTACACCTTC.

The chain uses TRBV15 and TRBJ1-2; TRBD1 agrees at 7 bases. CDR3 size: 15 residues. Unmatched junction bases numbered 17, after V lost 3 bases and J lost 13 bases. Germline CDR1 and CDR2: LNHNV and YYDKDF (reference sequence). The CDR3 DNA is TGTGCCACCAGCAGGAGTGAGGACAGGTCATTCGATGTCACCTTC. Translating it yields CATSRSEDRSFDVTF. Drawing the rest from reference TRBV15 and TRBJ1-2, the complete variable domain is DAMVIQNPRYQVTQFGKPVTLSCSQTLNHNVMYWYQQKSSQAPKLLFHYYDKDFNNEADTPDNFQSRRPNTSFCFLDIRSPGLGDTAMYLCATSRSEDRSFDVTFGSGTRLTVV.

V and J are TRBV30 and TRBJ1-2, with D perhaps matching TRBD1 (6 bases). V was clipped by 5 bases and J by 4 bases, with 17 bases between them. The germline CDR1 and CDR2 sequences are GTSNPN and SVGIG (reference sequence). CDR3 length equals 14 residues. CDR3 loop: CAWSRQTGLYGYTF. As DNA, the CDR3 is TGTGCCTGGTCTAGACAAACAGGGCTCTATGGCTACACCTTC.